This T cell receptor beta chain derives from a study of T cell repertoires in cytomegalovirus infection. The CDR3 is 12 residues long. CDR1 is MGHRA and CDR2 is YSYEKL in the germline V gene. The V end was cut by 1 base, the J end by 9 bases, with 4 bases between. MiXCR, run by TCRdb on the reads, gives a single entry per CDR3 protein. The sample has approximately 400,000 distinct CDR3 sequences, roughly 31% seen once. This clonotype was seen ten or more times. What was sequenced was PBMCs. This TCR was recovered from a human donor in good health (CMV status not recorded). Some clones in this sample may be carry-over from other donors' samples. The rearrangement uses TRBV4-1 and TRBJ1-6; D remains unclear. Here the CDR3 reads CASSQVGSPLHF. DNA for the CDR3: TGCGCCAGCAGCCAAGTGGGTTCACCCCTCCACTTT.